The 8 T cell receptor beta chains presented below share a single source sample, sequenced in a study of beta chain features in type 1 diabetes. Of the isolated RNA, all was reverse transcribed, and so the sequenced material was expressed TCRB transcripts. Some clones are missing from TCRdb's copy, which holds only in-frame ones; the method was immunoSEQ multiplex PCR. The repertoire holds some 290,000 clones, with 24% as singletons. Broader study findings: All four CD4+ subsets from Type 1 diabetes patients carried moderately but significantly shorter TCRB CDR3s.

No antigen is known for these receptors. Sequences were obtained from naive CD4+ T cells from blood. All receptors derive from a woman younger than 45 with type 1 diabetes.

The chain has TRBV29-1 and TRBJ1-4; TRBD1 matches 8 bases. The CDR3 totals 16 residues. V shed 7 bases and J 6 bases; nucleotides not matched to a gene: 16. CDR1 and CDR2 (germline): SQVTM, ANQGSEA. This CDR3 reads CSATTLRGRSYEKLFF. In nucleotides, the CDR3 is TGCAGCGCGACGACGCTCAGGGGGCGAAGTTATGAAAAACTGTTTTTT.

This clone was found a few times. The chain is built from TRBV5-1 and TRBJ2-5; 9 bases are a match to TRBD1. V trimming: 3 bases; J trimming: 4 bases; junction bases outside the gene matches: 4. The CDR3 spans 14 residues. Germline V gene lookup returns CDR1 SGHRS and CDR2 YFSETQ. The CDR3 sequence is CASSSGQGPETQYF. Here the CDR3 DNA reads TGCGCCAGCAGCTCCGGACAGGGGCCAGAGACCCAGTACTTC.

This chain joins TRBV15 and TRBJ2-1; 11 bases line up with TRBD1. The CDR3 consists of 17 residues. Germline assignment: CDR1 LNHNV and CDR2 YYDKDF (reference sequence). The ends lost 1 base at V and 6 bases at J; junction bases unmatched: 8. CDR3 sequence reads: CATSRGHGTGGTNEQFF. The CDR3 DNA sequence: TGTGCCACCAGCAGAGGGCACGGGACAGGGGGGACCAATGAGCAGTTCTTC.

The V and J genes are TRBV7-6 and TRBJ2-3, with 9 bases matching TRBD2. V gave up 5 bases and J gave up 2 bases; unmatched junction bases: 8. CDR3 length equals 16 residues. Germline V gives CDR1 SGHVS, CDR2 FNYEAQ. The CDR3 sequence is CASSTEGTSPTDTQYF. CDR3 sequence (DNA): TGTGCCAGCAGCACCGAGGGGACTAGCCCCACAGATACGCAGTATTTT.

This rearrangement joins TRBV9 to TRBJ1-5; D is unclear. Trimming removed 3 bases at V and 7 bases at J, with 14 bases between. CDR1 and CDR2 from the germline V gene are SGDLS and YYNGEE. This CDR3 region has 14 residues. The CDR3 coding sequence is TGTGCCAGCAGCGCGGGTAATCGAGGACAGCCCCAGCATTTT. This gives the protein CASSAGNRGQPQHF. Full variable domain (rest looked up from reference TRBV9 and TRBJ1-5): DSGVTQTPKHLITATGQRVTLRCSPRSGDLSVYWYQQSLDQGLQFLIQYYNGEERAKGNILERFSAQQFPDLHSELNLSSLELGDSALYFCASSAGNRGQPQHFGDGTRLSIL.

This chain links TRBV9 with TRBJ2-5; maybe TRBD1 (5 bases). The CDR3 covers 13 residues. The V gene's germline CDR1 is SGDLS and CDR2 YYNGEE. V lost 3 bases to trimming and J lost 5 bases, with 11 bases between them. CDR3 bases: TGTGCCAGCAGCGGGCAGGGTAGCGAGACCCAGTACTTC. Its protein product is CASSGQGSETQYF.

The rearrangement uses TRBV5-1 and TRBJ2-3; no clear D. The CDR3 loop spans 12 amino acids. V lost 7 bases to trimming and J lost 2 bases, with 8 bases between them. Germline V lookup: CDR1 SGHRS, CDR2 YFSETQ. In DNA, the CDR3 is TGCGCCAGCGCAGATAACACAGATACGCAGTATTTT. This sequence encodes CASADNTDTQYF.

The chain is built from TRBV9 and TRBJ2-2; 8 bases map to TRBD1. There are 15 residues in the CDR3. From germline, CDR1 is SGDLS and CDR2 YYNGEE. J gave up 1 base and V 4 bases, and 3 bases lay outside the gene matches. In DNA form, the CDR3 reads TGTGCCAGCAGCTCGGACAGGGTGAACACCGGGGAGCTGTTTTTT. Amino acid sequence: CASSSDRVNTGELFF.